The source of this T cell receptor (beta chain) is a study of blood T cell repertoires in COVID-19. This clone was seen a handful of times. Method: immunoSEQ multiplex PCR; TCRdb's copy keeps in-frame clones and lacks some. The sample consists of under 50,000 clones, 80% of them appearing once. CDR3 length equals 14 residues. CDR1 SGHTA and CDR2 FQGNSA come from the germline V gene. V lost 5 bases and J 3 bases, leaving 8 bases between the germline ends. The TCR comes from a man at least 80 years old with active or convalescent COVID-19. Sequencing was carried out using peripheral blood. The V call is TRBV7-2, the J call TRBJ1-6; tentatively, D is TRBD1 (5 bases). The CDR3 loop is CASSPQGYNSPLHF. CDR3 coding DNA: TGTGCCAGCAGCCCTCAGGGCTATAATTCACCCCTCCACTTT.